The 32 T cell receptor beta chains given below trace back to one sample, sequenced in a study of cytomegalovirus exposure and HLA in healthy donors. This PCR relied on a set of 60 Vbeta primers and 13 Jbeta primers. Here immunoSEQ multiplex PCR was the method, and the copy in TCRdb shows in-frame clones only, minus some. The sample consists of roughly 130,000 clones, about 8.5% of them appearing once. The sample was PBMCs. These receptors all come from a man aged 35 to 55 in good health and CMV-seronegative.

The V gene is TRBV27, the J gene TRBJ1-2; 10 nucleotides match TRBD1. The CDR3 has 15 residues. The V gene end was trimmed by 5 bases and the J gene end by 6 bases; junction bases not matched to a gene: 9. The germline gives CDR1 MNHEY, CDR2 SMNVEV (reference sequence). The CDR3 loop reads CASSPNGQGDNGYTF. The CDR3, as DNA: TGTGCCAGCAGTCCCAACGGACAGGGGGATAATGGCTACACCTTC.

The V call is TRBV11-3, the J call TRBJ2-2, with 7 bases lining up with TRBD1. Germline-derived CDR1 and CDR2 are SGHNT and YENEEA. Trimming at V came to 5 bases and at J to 8 bases, leaving 2 bases not matched to a gene. The CDR3 length is 12 residues. CDR3 amino acids: CASSPTGGELFF. The CDR3 DNA sequence: TGTGCCAGCAGCCCGACAGGGGGGGAGCTGTTTTTT.

This clone was seen only a few times. The chain carries TRBV11-3 and TRBJ2-7, with D possibly TRBD1 on 5 matching bases. V was shortened by 5 bases and J by 7 bases, with 21 bases between the two germline ends. From germline, CDR1 is SGHNT and CDR2 YENEEA. The CDR3 consists of 15 residues. In nucleotides, the CDR3 is TGTGCCAGCAGCCCCCCGGGTGGCAGGGTTTGGGAGCAGTACTTC. It codes for CASSPPGGRVWEQYF.

This chain connects TRBV19 to TRBJ2-3, with no clear D. The CDR3 contains 16 residues. Trimming cost V 5 bases and J 2 bases, with 17 bases left between them. Germline CDR1 and CDR2: LNHDA and SQIVND (reference sequence). The CDR3 DNA reads TGTGCCAGTAGTCCAAGACTCCCTCCGATCACAGATACGCAGTATTTT. Translated, it gives CASSPRLPPITDTQYF.

Only a few counts were recorded for this clone. The chain has TRBV14 and TRBJ2-7; possible D gene TRBD2, 5 bases. Trimming removed 2 bases at V and 3 bases at J, with 8 bases between. CDR3 length equals 13 residues. Germline CDR1 reads SGHDN; CDR2 reads FVKESK. CDR3 DNA: TGTGCCAGCAGCCAACGAGGGCTCTACGAGCAGTACTTC. It specifies CASSQRGLYEQYF.

The J gene is TRBJ2-2, the V gene TRBV12-5, with D possibly matching TRBD2 (5 bases). CDR1 is LGHNT and CDR2 is FRNRAP in the germline V gene. V dropped 6 bases and J dropped 5 bases, with 7 bases sitting between them. This CDR3 contains 12 residues. The CDR3 nucleotides are TGTGCTAGTGGACGGGATACCGGGGAGCTGTTTTTT. It translates to CASGRDTGELFF.

The CDR3 is CASSIRGQLDRQPQHF. Written as DNA, the CDR3 is TGTGCCAGCAGCATACGGGGACAGCTAGATCGACAGCCCCAGCATTTT. This chain joins TRBV7-2 and TRBJ1-5, with 7 positions matching TRBD1. In germline, CDR1 is SGHTA, CDR2 FQGNSA. V dropped 5 bases and J dropped 7; count of bases not matched to a gene: 14. This CDR3 has 16 residues.

The rearrangement links TRBV28 to TRBJ1-4; D unclear. The CDR3 is 14 residues long. V lost 2 bases and J 10 bases, leaving 14 bases between the germline ends. Germline V gene data show CDR1 as MDHEN and CDR2 as SYDVKM. CDR3 region: CASSLSLLLGKLFF. The CDR3, as DNA: TGTGCCAGCAGTTTAAGTCTCCTACTCGGAAAACTGTTTTTT.

V and J are TRBV7-8 and TRBJ2-3; TRBD2 matches at 9 bases. The J segment lost 7 bases and the V segment lost 5 bases, leaving 13 bases of the junction unmatched. This CDR3 is built from 16 residues. Germline loops: CDR1 SGHVS, CDR2 FQNEAQ. The CDR3 sequence is CASSLASTSGSNTQYF. The DNA for the CDR3 is TGTGCCAGCAGCCTGGCTTCGACTAGCGGATCGAATACGCAGTATTTT.

The chain carries TRBV4-1 and TRBJ2-1; 7 positions agree with TRBD1. The CDR3 has 14 residues. CDR1 and CDR2 (germline): MGHRA, YSYEKL. Germline trimming cut 5 bases from V and 8 bases from J; bases unmatched to any gene: 9. The CDR3 nucleotides are TGCGCCAGCAGCTCCCGGGACAGTGGAGATGAGCAGTTCTTC. Protein sequence: CASSSRDSGDEQFF.

This clone has more than one count but fewer than ten. The V and J genes are TRBV30 and TRBJ1-5; the D is unclear. Between the trimmed V and J ends, which lost 0 bases and 6 bases, there was a span of 9 bases. Germline CDR1 reads GTSNPN; CDR2 reads SVGIG (reference sequence). The CDR3 runs to 13 residues. The CDR3 protein is CAWSVRGIQPQHF. The CDR3, as DNA: TGTGCCTGGAGTGTACGGGGAATTCAGCCCCAGCATTTT.

This clone came up a few times. The CDR3 loop reads CASSYDRALYNSPLHF. The CDR3 nucleotides are TGTGCCAGCAGTTACGACAGGGCTTTGTATAATTCACCCCTCCACTTT. The rearrangement joins TRBV6-5 to TRBJ1-6, with TRBD1 identical over 7 bases. The CDR3 is 16 amino acids. Losses at the gene ends were 2 bases for V and 4 bases for J; bases not matched to a gene: 5. CDR1 MNHEY and CDR2 SVGAGI come from the germline V gene.

The chain combines TRBV7-7 with TRBJ2-2, with 7 bases lining up with TRBD1. The germline V gene encodes CDR1 SSHAT and CDR2 FNYEAQ (reference sequence). The CDR3 consists of 15 residues. V was pared by 5 bases and J by 0 bases, with 3 bases of the junction left unmatched. The CDR3 DNA sequence: TGTGCCAGCAGCCGACAGGGTTCGAACACCGGGGAGCTGTTTTTT. Protein: CASSRQGSNTGELFF.

This clone occurred a few times. A read error may account for a junction end that differs from germline. This chain connects TRBV7-9 to TRBJ2-7; D gene unclear. Germline-derived CDR1 and CDR2 are SEHNR and FQNEAQ (reference sequence). This CDR3 has 11 residues. DNA of the CDR3: TGTGCCAGCAGCGCAACCTACGCGCAGTACTTC. It codes for CASSATYAQYF.

The J gene is TRBJ1-3, the V gene TRBV25-1; no definite D call. The CDR3 spans 13 residues. CDR1 is MGHDK, CDR2 SYGVNS, per germline. V lost 4 bases, J lost 4 bases, and 8 bases lay in between. The CDR3 DNA is TGTGCCAGCAGTGGGGGAGGGGGAAACACCATATATTTT. Encoded protein: CASSGGGGNTIYF.

This clone has more than one count but fewer than ten. V and J are TRBV2 and TRBJ1-5; D is unclear. In germline, CDR1 is SNHLY, CDR2 FYNNEI. V dropped 7 bases and J dropped 0 bases, with 13 bases sitting between them. The CDR3 spans 15 residues. In DNA form, the CDR3 reads TGTGCCAGCAAGGAGGCATCATATAGCAATCAGCCCCAGCATTTT. Protein product: CASKEASYSNQPQHF. Full variable domain (remainder filled in from reference TRBV2 and TRBJ1-5): EPEVTQTPSHQVTQMGQEVILRCVPISNHLYFYWYRQILGQKVEFLVSFYNNEISEKSEIFDDQFSVERPDGSNFTLKIRSTKLEDSAMYFCASKEASYSNQPQHFGDGTRLSIL.

The chain employs TRBV5-6 and TRBJ2-1, with a weak D call TRBD1 (5 bases). V was shortened by 0 bases and J by 3 bases, with 7 bases between the two germline ends. Germline lookup yields CDR1 SGHDT and CDR2 YYEEEE. The CDR3 has 14 residues. The CDR3, as DNA: TGTGCCAGCAGCTTGGGTCAGGGCTACAATGAGCAGTTCTTC. Its protein is CASSLGQGYNEQFF. The full variable domain, completed using reference TRBV5-6 and TRBJ2-1, is DAGVTQSPTHLIKTRGQQVTLRCSPKSGHDTVSWYQQALGQGPQFIFQYYEEEERQRGNFPDRFSGHQFPNYSSELNVNALLLGDSALYLCASSLGQGYNEQFFGPGTRLTVL.

There are a few counts of this clone. The V and J genes are TRBV30 and TRBJ1-4; 8 positions match TRBD1. The germline CDR1 and CDR2 sequences are GTSNPN and SVGIG (reference sequence). With 4 bases clipped from V and 3 bases from J, the junction kept 1 base outside the gene matches. This CDR3 is built from 13 residues. CDR3 in amino acids: CAWKQGANEKLFF. In nucleotides, the CDR3 is TGTGCCTGGAAACAGGGGGCTAATGAAAAACTGTTTTTT.

In its sample, this clone was seen a few times. The chain has TRBV7-3 and TRBJ2-3, with 12 bases identical to TRBD2. The ends lost 6 bases at V and 3 bases at J; junction bases unmatched: 7. Germline CDR1 SGHTA, CDR2 FQGTGA. This CDR3 has 16 residues. The CDR3 DNA sequence: TGTGCCAGCAGTAGGACTAGCGGGGTATTGACAGATACGCAGTATTTT. Its translation is CASSRTSGVLTDTQYF.

The table lists this clone with a few counts. The chain is built from TRBV2 and TRBJ2-1; 9 nucleotides align to TRBD1. There are 14 residues in the CDR3. V lost 6 bases and J lost 3; bases outside the gene matches: 3. Germline loops: CDR1 SNHLY, CDR2 FYNNEI. CDR3 sequence (DNA): TGTGCCAGCAGGGACAGGGGCTTCTACAATGAGCAGTTCTTC. Its protein product is CASRDRGFYNEQFF.

This clone turned up a few times. The chain is built from TRBV5-1 and TRBJ1-5; TRBD1 aligns across 7 bases. J was trimmed by 5 bases and V by 4 bases; bases with no gene match: 3. CDR3 length: 13 amino acids. Per germline, CDR1 SGHRS and CDR2 YFSETQ. CDR3 nucleotides: TGCGCCAGCAGCATAGGGGGCGATCAGCCCCAGCATTTT. It yields the protein CASSIGGDQPQHF.

The V and J genes are TRBV19 and TRBJ2-7; 9 bases are a match to TRBD1. Germline V CDR1 and CDR2: LNHDA, SQIVND (reference sequence). This CDR3 spans 12 amino acids. V lost 7 bases to trimming and J lost 5 bases; unmatched junction nucleotides: 3. This CDR3 is CASIGTGNEQYF. Written as DNA, the CDR3 is TGTGCCAGTATCGGGACAGGGAACGAGCAGTACTTC.

The chain carries TRBV7-9 and TRBJ2-7; TRBD1 aligns across 7 bases. V shed 4 bases, J shed 11 bases, and the junction held 11 bases outside the gene matches. Germline CDR1 SEHNR, CDR2 FQNEAQ (reference sequence). CDR3 length equals 13 residues. The CDR3 DNA follows: TGTGCCAGCAGCTCACAGCGGCAGGGGGTTGAGTACTTC. Its protein product is CASSSQRQGVEYF.

For this clone: This sample also contains other DNA sequences that code for the same CDR3. J is TRBJ1-1 and V is TRBV9; D ambiguous. Trimming pared 0 bases from V and 3 bases from J, leaving 3 bases between. CDR1 and CDR2 (germline): SGDLS, YYNGEE. The CDR3 consists of 12 residues. CDR3 sequence reads: CASSVADTEAFF. The DNA of the CDR3 is TGTGCCAGCAGCGTAGCCGACACTGAAGCTTTCTTT.

This clone has at least ten counts. The chain recombines TRBV5-1 with TRBJ2-3, with 9 nucleotides matching TRBD1. The CDR3 extends over 14 amino acids. CDR1 SGHRS and CDR2 YFSETQ come from the germline V gene. The junction had 1 base not matched to a gene; V was cut back by 4 bases and J by 1 base. The CDR3 DNA reads as TGCGCCAGCAGCCGGACAGGGGGCACAGATACGCAGTATTTT. Amino acid sequence: CASSRTGGTDTQYF.

In its sample, this clone was seen a few times. This chain links TRBV2 with TRBJ2-7, with D perhaps matching TRBD1 (6 bases). Trimming left V 6 bases short and J 2 bases short, with 11 bases between. The CDR3 runs to 13 residues. Germline loops: CDR1 SNHLY, CDR2 FYNNEI. The CDR3 sequence is CASREWDTYEQYF. The CDR3 DNA reads TGTGCCAGCAGAGAGTGGGACACCTACGAGCAGTACTTC.

This clone came up a few times. The chain links TRBV6-5 to TRBJ2-5, with 7 bases fitting TRBD1. The CDR3 is made up of 14 amino acids. V was pared by 0 bases and J by 5 bases, with 3 bases of the junction left unmatched. The germline gives CDR1 MNHEY, CDR2 SVGAGI. The CDR3 here is CASSYSSGGETQYF. CDR3 in DNA: TGTGCCAGCAGTTACTCGTCAGGGGGTGAGACCCAGTACTTC.

The V and J genes are TRBV6-1 and TRBJ2-3; 10 bases are a match to TRBD1. Germline V CDR1 and CDR2: MNHNS, SASEGT. J lost 11 bases, V lost 3 bases, and 5 bases had no gene match. The CDR3 spans 13 residues. CDR3 bases: TGTGCCAGCAGTGATAGGGACAGGGGTGAGCAGTATTTT. Protein product: CASSDRDRGEQYF.

The CDR3 coding sequence is TGCGCCAGCAGCTTTGGGACAGGGCTAAATCAGCCCCAGCATTTT. Translating it yields CASSFGTGLNQPQHF. The rearrangement links TRBV5-1 to TRBJ1-5, with TRBD1 matching over 9 bases. The length of the CDR3 is 15 residues. J was trimmed by 4 bases and V by 2 bases; bases with no gene match: 4. Germline V gene lookup returns CDR1 SGHRS and CDR2 YFSETQ.

The chain couples TRBV7-7 to TRBJ2-3; TRBD1 aligns across 10 bases. The CDR3 totals 15 residues. The germline gives CDR1 SSHAT, CDR2 FNYEAQ (reference sequence). The V segment lost 5 bases and the J segment 6 bases; nucleotides outside the gene matches: 8. CDR3 region: CASSPDRGFGDTQYF. The CDR3 DNA is TGTGCCAGCAGCCCGGACAGGGGGTTCGGGGATACGCAGTATTTT.

As concerns this clone: Because it lacks the conserved phenylalanine or tryptophan at the end, this CDR3 is likely a read error. The rearrangement links TRBV6-4 to TRBJ1-5; TRBD1 is a possible D gene (5 bases). The CDR3 spans 14 residues. With 1 base removed from V and 9 bases from J, the gap between germline ends came to 13 bases. Germline V CDR1 and CDR2: MRHNA, SNTAGT. The CDR3 DNA follows: TGTGCCAGCAGTGACTTCGCCGGGAGGGGGCCCCAGCATGTT. This sequence encodes CASSDFAGRGPQHV.

The chain links TRBV13 to TRBJ1-2, with 12 bases lining up with TRBD1. Germline loops: CDR1 PRHDT, CDR2 FYEKMQ (reference sequence). The length of the CDR3 is 16 residues. Trimming removed 2 bases from V and 5 bases from J; junction bases left unmatched: 6. CDR3 DNA: TGTGCCAGCAGCTTACTCCAGGGACAGGGGGCATATGGCTACACCTTC. Amino acids: CASSLLQGQGAYGYTF.